One sample yielded the 6 T cell receptor beta chains listed below, sequenced in a study of T cell clones after liver transplantation. Sequencing used immunoSEQ multiplex PCR; TCRdb keeps in-frame clones, though not all of them. This table has roughly 100,000 clones, 75% to 85% appearing once. The material was CD4+ T cells from blood, obtained before liver transplant. The receptors come from a human donor who received a liver transplant.

The V call is TRBV15, the J call TRBJ2-2; 8 nucleotides match TRBD2. V lost 0 bases to trimming and J lost 4 bases; unmatched junction nucleotides: 7. CDR1 is LNHNV and CDR2 is YYDKDF in the germline V gene (reference sequence). The CDR3 has 17 amino acids. The CDR3 protein is CATSRDISTSGTGELFF. As DNA, the CDR3 is TGTGCCACCAGCAGAGATATTAGTACTAGCGGCACCGGGGAGCTGTTTTTT.

The chain recombines TRBV25-1 with TRBJ2-2, with D unresolved. CDR3 length equals 11 residues. Germline CDR1 and CDR2: MGHDK and SYGVNS. V lost 5 bases and J lost 7, with 5 bases in between. CDR3 residues: CASSRFGELFF. In DNA, the CDR3 is TGTGCCAGCAGTAGGTTCGGGGAGCTGTTTTTT.

The chain has TRBV30 and TRBJ2-7, with 14 bases matching TRBD2. The germline CDR1 and CDR2 sequences are GTSNPN and SVGIG (reference sequence). The CDR3 consists of 16 residues. The ends lost 2 bases at V and 7 bases at J; junction bases unmatched: 10. In nucleotides, the CDR3 is TGTGCCTGGAGTCTCAGGGGACTAGCGGGAGAAGTAGAGCAGTACTTC. Amino acid sequence: CAWSLRGLAGEVEQYF.

This chain joins TRBV7-2 and TRBJ1-5; weak D call: TRBD1 (5 bases). CDR1 SGHTA and CDR2 FQGNSA come from the germline V gene. This CDR3 spans 16 amino acids. Deletions cut 3 bases from V and 7 bases from J, with 19 bases between. In nucleotides, the CDR3 is TGTGCCAGCAGCTTGGACGGGACGACGGTGGGGCAGCCCCAGCATTTT. This gives the protein CASSLDGTTVGQPQHF.

This sequence joins TRBV28 and TRBJ1-1, with no clear D. V was shortened by 7 bases and J by 2 bases, with 5 bases between the two germline ends. This CDR3 comprises 11 residues. Germline V gene data show CDR1 as MDHEN and CDR2 as SYDVKM. This CDR3 is CASKVNTEAFF. In DNA form, the CDR3 reads TGTGCCAGCAAGGTCAACACTGAAGCTTTCTTT.

V gene TRBV7-9 combines with J gene TRBJ1-1; no clear D gene. Germline-derived CDR1 and CDR2 are SEHNR and FQNEAQ (reference sequence). The V end lost 2 bases, the J end lost 7 bases, and 11 bases lay between the germline ends. The CDR3 is 13 residues long. DNA of the CDR3: TGTGCCAGCAGCTTAATGGTGGGAAATGAAGCTTTCTTT. It encodes CASSLMVGNEAFF.